The 23 T cell receptor beta chains presented below share a single source sample, sequenced in a study of shared clonotypes between healthy human individuals. Sequencing was performed with immunoSEQ multiplex PCR; in TCRdb, only in-frame clones are kept and a portion is missing. The sample shows 550,000 to 850,000 clones, about two thirds of them seen only once. Specimen: memory CD4+ T cells sorted from blood. The sample's subset: CD45RA-negative fraction. These receptors originate from a woman aged 30 to 39 in good health.

This sequence joins TRBV10-1 and TRBJ1-2; D uncertain. The CDR3 has 14 amino acids. From germline, CDR1 is WNHNN and CDR2 SYGVQD (reference sequence). The V end was cut by 6 bases, the J end by 4 bases, with 15 bases between. The CDR3, as DNA: TGCGCCAGCAGAATGCATCGGGGTGTCTATGGCTACACCTTC. It yields the protein CASRMHRGVYGYTF.

The J gene is TRBJ2-5, the V gene TRBV29-1; either TRBD1 or TRBD2 may supply D (5 bases each). The CDR3 contains 13 residues. Germline V gene lookup returns CDR1 SQVTM and CDR2 ANQGSEA. Between the trimmed V and J ends, which lost 6 bases and 0 bases, there was a span of 11 bases. The CDR3 spells CSVRGVNQETQYF. The CDR3 DNA reads as TGCAGCGTACGAGGGGTCAACCAAGAGACCCAGTACTTC.

J is TRBJ2-4 and V is TRBV19; maybe TRBD1 (6 bases). Per germline, CDR1 LNHDA and CDR2 SQIVND (reference sequence). CDR3 length: 16 residues. The V gene lost 3 bases and the J gene lost 0 bases, with 12 bases spanning the gap. CDR3: CASSMVDRIAKNIQYF. Written as DNA, the CDR3 is TGTGCCAGTAGTATGGTGGACAGAATAGCCAAAAACATTCAGTACTTC. Looking up the rest from reference TRBV19 and TRBJ2-4 gives the full variable domain: DGGITQSPKYLFRKEGQNVTLSCEQNLNHDAMYWYRQDPGQGLRLIYYSQIVNDFQKGDIAEGYSVSREKKESFPLTVTSAQKNPTAFYLCASSMVDRIAKNIQYFGAGTRLSVL.

The rearrangement links TRBV2 to TRBJ1-2, with D perhaps TRBD1 (5 bases). The V end was cut by 4 bases, the J end by 2 bases, with 8 bases between. The CDR3 loop spans 13 amino acids. Germline V gives CDR1 SNHLY, CDR2 FYNNEI. CDR3 in amino acids: CASSGEGNYGYTF. The CDR3 coding sequence is TGTGCCAGCAGTGGGGAGGGGAACTATGGCTACACCTTC.

The genes are TRBV28 and TRBJ2-3; 13 nucleotides line up with TRBD2. CDR1 is MDHEN and CDR2 is SYDVKM in the germline V gene. Trimming cost V 3 bases and J 3 bases; bases outside gene matches: 6. The CDR3 length is 17 residues. In nucleotides, the CDR3 is TGTGCCAGCAGTTTCTCTCTACTAGCGGGGGGGACAGATACGCAGTATTTT. It is translated as CASSFSLLAGGTDTQYF.

The chain is built from TRBV7-2 and TRBJ1-1, with a possible D match to TRBD1 (5 bases). The ends were cut back, 1 base at V and 4 bases at J, with 16 bases in the middle. The CDR3 is 16 residues long. CDR1 and CDR2 (germline): SGHTA, FQGNSA. CDR3 sequence (DNA): TGTGCCAGCAGCTTAGGGTCAGGGTTAGAGGGCACTGAAGCTTTCTTT. Translated: CASSLGSGLEGTEAFF.

This clone appeared a single time. The chain uses TRBV21-1 and TRBJ2-3; the DNA was not compared with TRBD2, the D call given in the table. TRBV21-1 is shown as a pseudogene. This CDR3 has 18 residues. The DNA of the CDR3 is TGTGCCAGCAGCAAAGCGCTTCCTAGCGGGGAACACACAGATACGCAGTATTTT. Its protein product is CASSKALPSGEHTDTQYF.

The rearrangement joins TRBV5-1 to TRBJ1-4; D is perhaps TRBD1 (6 bases). V lost 0 bases to trimming and J lost 1 base, with 13 bases between them. CDR3 length: 17 amino acids. Germline values: CDR1 SGHRS, CDR2 YFSETQ. The CDR3 DNA is TGCGCCAGCAGCTTGGCCGGGCAGGGGCTAACTAATGAAAAACTGTTTTTT. It translates to CASSLAGQGLTNEKLFF.

The rearrangement joins TRBV28 to TRBJ2-4; possibly TRBD2 for D (5 bases). Per germline, CDR1 MDHEN and CDR2 SYDVKM. Trimming shortened V by 4 bases and J by 6 bases, and 10 bases separated the two germline ends. There are 13 residues in the CDR3. The CDR3, as DNA: TGTGCCAGCAGTTCCAGCGAGGGAAACATTCAGTACTTC. This translates into CASSSSEGNIQYF.

This rearrangement joins TRBV30 to TRBJ1-2; tentatively, D is TRBD1 (5 bases). CDR3 length: 13 amino acids. CDR1 and CDR2 (germline): GTSNPN, SVGIG (reference sequence). Trimming left V 2 bases short and J 8 bases short, with 15 bases between. Here the CDR3 reads CAWSIGGAVGYTF. The CDR3 DNA reads as TGTGCCTGGAGTATCGGAGGGGCTGTCGGCTACACCTTC.

This clone was seen more than once but under ten times. The CDR3, as DNA: TGTGCCAGTGGAGGGACTAACTATGGCTACACCTTC. Residues: CASGGTNYGYTF. The chain is built from TRBV6-5 and TRBJ1-2; no clear D gene. V lost 9 bases to trimming and J lost 0 bases, with 8 bases between them. The CDR3 spans 12 residues. CDR1 is MNHEY, CDR2 SVGAGI, per germline.

At least ten counts were recorded for this clone. This rearrangement joins TRBV7-9 to TRBJ1-6, with 8 bases fitting TRBD1. The germline CDR1 and CDR2 sequences are SEHNR and FQNEAQ (reference sequence). V lost 5 bases, J lost 6 bases, and 12 bases stayed unmatched. The CDR3 extends over 17 amino acids. DNA of the CDR3: TGTGCCAGCAGCCCATCAGGGGGCCGGACGATTAATTCACCCCTCCACTTT. Encoded protein: CASSPSGGRTINSPLHF.

This chain links TRBV28 with TRBJ2-1, with 14 bases aligning to TRBD2. Germline V gives CDR1 MDHEN, CDR2 SYDVKM. Germline trimming cut 3 bases from V and 6 bases from J; bases unmatched to any gene: 4. There are 16 residues in the CDR3. The CDR3 loop is CASSLGTSGRLNEQFF. The DNA for the CDR3 is TGTGCCAGCAGTTTGGGGACTAGCGGGAGACTCAATGAGCAGTTCTTC.

In regard to this clone: Other DNA sequences from this sample encode an identical CDR3 as well. V usage is TRBV10-2 and J usage is TRBJ1-3; weak D call: TRBD1 (5 bases). In germline, CDR1 is WSHSY, CDR2 SAAADI. V lost 3 bases, J lost 0 bases, and 9 bases lay in between. The CDR3 loop spans 15 amino acids. The CDR3 loop reads CASSDTGSSGNTIYF. CDR3 DNA sequence: TGCGCCAGCAGTGATACAGGCTCCTCTGGAAACACCATATATTTT.

This chain uses TRBV5-6 with TRBJ1-2; TRBD1 matches 7 bases. Trimming took 4 bases from V and 4 from J; bases not matched to a gene: 13. This CDR3 has 16 amino acids. Germline-derived CDR1 and CDR2 are SGHDT and YYEEEE. CDR3 amino acids: CASSRRQQGFVYGYTF. The CDR3 nucleotides are TGTGCCAGCAGCAGGAGGCAACAGGGGTTCGTCTATGGCTACACCTTC. Filled out from reference TRBV5-6 and TRBJ1-2, the complete variable domain reads DAGVTQSPTHLIKTRGQQVTLRCSPKSGHDTVSWYQQALGQGPQFIFQYYEEEERQRGNFPDRFSGHQFPNYSSELNVNALLLGDSALYLCASSRRQQGFVYGYTFGSGTRLTVV.

The chain carries TRBV7-2 and TRBJ2-7; TRBD2 agrees at 7 bases. V trimming: 3 bases; J trimming: 5 bases; junction bases outside the gene matches: 7. Germline V gene sequence: CDR1 SGHTA, CDR2 FQGNSA. The CDR3 spans 14 residues. CDR3 sequence: CASSFYTGRNEQYF. CDR3 bases: TGTGCCAGCAGCTTCTACACCGGGAGGAACGAGCAGTACTTC.

The gene calls are TRBV18 and TRBJ1-3; D is uncertain. V gave up 2 bases and J gave up 8 bases, with 7 bases separating them. Looked up from germline, CDR1 is KGHSH and CDR2 is LQKENI. CDR3 length equals 12 residues. The CDR3 protein is CASSPSTDTIYF. CDR3 sequence (DNA): TGTGCCAGCTCACCAAGTACGGACACCATATATTTT.

This clone was seen more than once but under ten times. This chain joins TRBV15 and TRBJ1-2, with unresolved D. This CDR3 is 15 amino acids long. Germline V gives CDR1 LNHNV, CDR2 YYDKDF (reference sequence). Between the trimmed V and J ends, which lost 0 bases and 0 bases, there was a span of 8 bases. The CDR3 loop is CATSRDLGPNYGYTF. The CDR3 coding sequence is TGTGCCACCAGCAGAGATTTAGGGCCTAACTATGGCTACACCTTC.

This clone was detected only a few times. V gene TRBV9 combines with J gene TRBJ2-3, with D hard to call. V lost 6 bases and J 10 bases, leaving 21 bases between the germline ends. The CDR3 is made up of 14 amino acids. CDR1 SGDLS and CDR2 YYNGEE come from the germline V gene. CDR3 residues: CASTPTTLPPPQYF. The DNA of the CDR3 is TGTGCCAGCACCCCCACAACGCTTCCGCCGCCGCAGTATTTT.

The gene calls are TRBV2 and TRBJ1-5; D perhaps matches TRBD1 (5 bases). The germline gives CDR1 SNHLY, CDR2 FYNNEI. This CDR3 spans 14 amino acids. Trimming took 4 bases from V and 2 from J, leaving 9 bases between them. The CDR3, as DNA: TGTGCCAGCAGTGGTCAGGGTGGCAATCAGCCCCAGCATTTT. As protein: CASSGQGGNQPQHF.

V gene TRBV27 combines with J gene TRBJ2-5; 16 bases match TRBD2. CDR1 and CDR2 from the germline V gene are MNHEY and SMNVEV (reference sequence). Trimming took 6 bases from V and 2 from J; bases not matched to a gene: 6. This CDR3 contains 17 residues. The CDR3 loop is CASSQGLAGGRQETQYF. CDR3 nucleotide sequence: TGTGCCAGCAGCCAGGGACTAGCGGGAGGGAGGCAAGAGACCCAGTACTTC.

This clone was observed a few times. The chain links TRBV7-2 to TRBJ2-7; 12 positions agree with TRBD2. V was clipped by 5 bases and J by 5 bases; unmatched bases: 16. The germline gives CDR1 SGHTA, CDR2 FQGNSA. The length of the CDR3 is 18 residues. The CDR3 reads CASSPQTHRTSGVHEQYF. CDR3 DNA: TGTGCCAGCAGCCCTCAGACCCATAGGACTAGCGGGGTCCACGAGCAGTACTTC.

This clone was observed a handful of times. The chain combines TRBV7-2 with TRBJ2-1, with D perhaps TRBD2 (5 bases). CDR3 length equals 14 residues. Germline V gives CDR1 SGHTA, CDR2 FQGNSA. V lost 2 bases, J lost 6 bases, and 11 bases lay in between. CDR3 amino acids: CASSLIASLNEQFF. CDR3 DNA: TGTGCCAGCAGCTTAATAGCTAGCCTCAATGAGCAGTTCTTC.